This entry lists 32 T cell receptor beta chains sequenced from one sample in a study of blood T cell repertoires in COVID-19. The protocol was immunoSEQ multiplex PCR, while the TCRdb copy is restricted to in-frame clones and leaves out a portion. The sample comprises 170,000 or so clones, about 75% of which are singletons, and 26% rests with the top ten. Sequenced: peripheral blood. Receptors were obtained from an older woman with acute or convalescent COVID-19.

The chain carries TRBV7-2 and TRBJ2-5, with 12 bases lining up with TRBD2. With 6 bases clipped from V and 7 bases from J, the junction kept 9 bases outside the gene matches. The CDR3 has 15 amino acids. Germline V lookup: CDR1 SGHTA, CDR2 FQGNSA. As DNA, the CDR3 is TGTGCCAGCAGTTCCCTAGCGGGAGGGCCCTCGACCCAGTACTTC. Translated: CASSSLAGGPSTQYF.

The chain carries TRBV3-1 (or the pseudogene TRBV3-2) and TRBJ1-1; 9 positions agree with TRBD1. The V and J ends lost 7 bases and 4 bases, in that order; junction bases with no gene match: 7. The CDR3 runs 14 residues. Germline loops: CDR1 LGHDT, CDR2 YNNKEL (reference sequence). CDR3 region: CASNTGGGATEAFF. CDR3 coding DNA: TGTGCCAGCAACACAGGGGGCGGGGCCACTGAAGCTTTCTTT.

This clone has a single count. The junction and the germline gene differ at one end; a read error may be behind it. This chain connects TRBV2 to TRBJ2-1; D perhaps matches TRBD2 (6 bases). This CDR3 contains 12 residues. Germline V lookup: CDR1 SNHLY, CDR2 FYNNEI. CDR3 in amino acids: CASSDMGLTAIF. The CDR3 DNA reads TGTGCCAGCAGCGATATGGGACTCACCGCTATCTTC.

V and J are TRBV5-5 and TRBJ1-1, with 12 bases matching TRBD1. Germline V lookup: CDR1 SGHKS, CDR2 YYEKEE (reference sequence). The junction had 4 bases not matched to a gene; V was cut back by 3 bases and J by 4 bases. The CDR3 sequence is 15 residues long. DNA of the CDR3: TGTGCCAGCAGCTCGGGACAGGGGGCGCGCACTGAAGCTTTCTTT. It is translated as CASSSGQGARTEAFF.

The genes are TRBV7-8 and TRBJ1-5; the match to TRBD1 covers 12 bases. This CDR3 is 18 amino acids long. CDR1 and CDR2 from the germline V gene are SGHVS and FQNEAQ. After removal of 5 bases from V and 0 bases from J, the junction contained 8 bases not matched to a gene. For the CDR3, the DNA is TGTGCCAGCAGCCAGGGACAGGGGGCGAGGTATAGCAATCAGCCCCAGCATTTT. It yields the protein CASSQGQGARYSNQPQHF.

V and J are TRBV3-1 (or the pseudogene TRBV3-2) and TRBJ1-1; 7 positions agree with TRBD1. In germline, CDR1 is LGHDT, CDR2 YNNKEL (reference sequence). The CDR3 runs to 18 residues. V gave up 1 base and J gave up 0 bases; unmatched junction bases: 11. CDR3 region: CASSQARQGVRVNTEAFF. For the CDR3, the DNA is TGTGCCAGCAGCCAAGCCCGGCAGGGGGTAAGGGTGAACACTGAAGCTTTCTTT.

This chain links TRBV19 with TRBJ1-1; D is perhaps TRBD1 (5 bases). Germline assignment: CDR1 LNHDA and CDR2 SQIVND (reference sequence). The CDR3 length is 14 residues. Trimming cost V 2 bases and J 1 base, with 8 bases left between them. The DNA of the CDR3 is TGTGCCAGTAGTATACATCAGGGGAACACTGAAGCTTTCTTT. Amino acids: CASSIHQGNTEAFF.

J is TRBJ2-2 and V is TRBV9; possible D gene TRBD2, 6 bases. This CDR3 comprises 14 residues. V was trimmed by 0 bases and J by 8 bases, leaving 11 bases between them. The germline V gene has CDR1 SGDLS and CDR2 YYNGEE. CDR3 sequence reads: CASSVAGSSGELFF. The CDR3 bases are TGTGCCAGCAGCGTAGCCGGGAGCTCGGGGGAGCTGTTTTTT.

V gene TRBV30 combines with J gene TRBJ1-5, with a weak D call TRBD1 (5 bases). The CDR3 contains 15 residues. CDR1 is GTSNPN, CDR2 SVGIG, per germline (reference sequence). The V end was cut by 2 bases, the J end by 3 bases, with 14 bases between. CDR3 bases: TGTGCCTGGAGTAAGGGTCGCAGGGACAATCAGCCCCAGCATTTT. It translates to CAWSKGRRDNQPQHF.

J is TRBJ1-1 and V is TRBV5-5; perhaps TRBD1 as D (5 bases). This CDR3 region has 12 residues. The germline gives CDR1 SGHKS, CDR2 YYEKEE (reference sequence). V lost 7 bases to trimming and J lost 6 bases, with 13 bases between them. The CDR3 region is CASSGSRAEAFF. The CDR3 region has the DNA TGTGCCAGCTCAGGGTCCAGAGCTGAAGCTTTCTTT.

The chain uses TRBV21-1 and TRBJ2-1; the D segment call TRBD2 is taken from the table without a DNA check. TRBV21-1 is described as a pseudogene. The CDR3 covers 16 residues. As DNA, the CDR3 is TGTGCCAGCAGCAAAGTAACTAGCGGGAGGGACAATGAGCAGTTCTTC. This gives the protein CASSKVTSGRDNEQFF.

CDR3: CASSLQGTTNEKLFF. Here the CDR3 DNA reads TGTGCCAGCAGCCTACAGGGGACCACTAATGAAAAACTGTTTTTT. The chain couples TRBV3-1 (or the pseudogene TRBV3-2) to TRBJ1-4; 7 bases are a match to TRBD1. CDR3 length: 15 residues. CDR1 is LGHDT and CDR2 is YNNKEL in the germline V gene (reference sequence). After removal of 4 bases from V and 2 bases from J, the junction contained 4 bases not matched to a gene.

The rearrangement uses TRBV24-1 and TRBJ2-1; a possible D gene is TRBD2 (7 bases). Germline assignment: CDR1 KGHDR and CDR2 SFDVKD. The V end lost 7 bases, the J end lost 5 bases, and 20 bases lay between the germline ends. The CDR3 is 16 residues long. The CDR3 region is CATSPQGGSGNNEQFF. CDR3 bases: TGTGCCACCAGCCCACAGGGAGGGTCCGGGAACAATGAGCAGTTCTTC.

The chain couples TRBV6-6 to TRBJ1-6; D might be TRBD1 (5 bases). The CDR3 loop spans 15 amino acids. Germline values: CDR1 MNHNY, CDR2 SVGAGI (reference sequence). V was cut by 2 bases and J by 6 bases, with 11 bases left in between. CDR3 residues: CASSYLGLPNSPLHF. CDR3 DNA sequence: TGTGCCAGCAGTTACCTGGGACTACCTAATTCACCCCTCCACTTT.

This chain uses TRBV5-5 with TRBJ2-2, with a tentative D call TRBD1 (6 bases). The CDR3 has 17 residues. The V and J ends lost 4 bases and 0 bases respectively, with 16 bases between them. Germline loops: CDR1 SGHKS, CDR2 YYEKEE (reference sequence). The CDR3 coding sequence is TGTGCCAGCAGCATGAGATCCGGGACAACGAACACCGGGGAGCTGTTTTTT. It specifies CASSMRSGTTNTGELFF. Complete variable domain (other parts from reference TRBV5-5 and TRBJ2-2): DAGVTQSPTHLIKTRGQQVTLRCSPISGHKSVSWYQQVLGQGPQFIFQYYEKEERGRGNFPDRFSARQFPNYSSELNVNALLLGDSALYLCASSMRSGTTNTGELFFGEGSRLTVL.

The chain recombines TRBV24-1 with TRBJ2-2; 13 nucleotides agree with TRBD2. With 2 bases clipped from V and 6 bases from J, the junction kept 8 bases outside the gene matches. Germline V gene lookup returns CDR1 KGHDR and CDR2 SFDVKD. This CDR3 comprises 18 residues. CDR3: CATSDSGTSGEAPGELFF. The CDR3 nucleotides are TGTGCCACCAGTGATTCTGGGACTAGCGGGGAGGCCCCCGGGGAGCTGTTTTTT.

V usage is TRBV10-3 and J usage is TRBJ1-4; the D is unclear. The germline V gene encodes CDR1 ENHRY and CDR2 SYGVKD. Between the trimmed V and J ends, which lost 0 bases and 7 bases, there was a span of 6 bases. The CDR3 contains 13 residues. The CDR3 is CAISESLGEKLFF. CDR3 in DNA: TGTGCCATCAGTGAGTCACTAGGTGAAAAACTGTTTTTT.

The CDR3, as DNA: TGCGCCAGCAGCTTCGTCCCAGCGGGGGCGGGCTCCTACGAGCAGTACTTC. Its translation: CASSFVPAGAGSYEQYF. This chain joins TRBV5-1 and TRBJ2-7; 8 nucleotides line up with TRBD2. The CDR3 contains 17 residues. Trimming removed 2 bases from V and 0 bases from J; junction bases left unmatched: 10. Germline CDR1 reads SGHRS; CDR2 reads YFSETQ.

The chain links TRBV6-2 or TRBV6-3 to TRBJ1-5; no clear D. CDR3 size: 13 residues. Trimming removed 2 bases at V and 7 bases at J, with 9 bases between. Germline V CDR1 and CDR2: MNHEY, SVGEGT. This CDR3 is CASSYTPSQPQHF. CDR3 DNA: TGTGCCAGCAGTTACACGCCTAGCCAGCCCCAGCATTTT.

The V and J genes are TRBV7-4 and TRBJ1-5; TRBD1 is a possible D gene (5 bases). The CDR3 spans 18 residues. Germline lookup yields CDR1 SGHVT and CDR2 SQSDAQ. Trimming shortened V by 5 bases and J by 7 bases, and 27 bases separated the two germline ends. In DNA form, the CDR3 reads TGTGCCAGCAGCCCGGGGGGATTGGAAGCCAACGAAGGGCAGCCCCAGCATTTT. Its protein is CASSPGGLEANEGQPQHF. The full variable domain, with the rest looked up from reference TRBV7-4 and TRBJ1-5, is GAGVSQSPRYKVAKRGRDVALRCDSISGHVTLYWYRQTLGQGSEVLTYSQSDAQRDKSGRPSGRFSAERPERSVSTLKIQRTEQGDSAVYLCASSPGGLEANEGQPQHFGDGTRLSIL.

This chain connects TRBV18 to TRBJ2-7, with D maybe TRBD1 (6 bases). Between the trimmed V and J ends, which lost 6 bases and 3 bases, there was a span of 12 bases. CDR1 KGHSH and CDR2 LQKENI come from the germline V gene. This CDR3 has 13 amino acids. The CDR3 is CASSTKQGYEQYF. CDR3 in DNA: TGTGCCAGCTCGACGAAACAGGGCTACGAGCAGTACTTC.

This chain links TRBV5-1 with TRBJ2-1, with TRBD2 matching 8 bases. With V trimmed by 4 bases and J by 2 bases, 14 bases remained unmatched. Germline-derived CDR1 and CDR2 are SGHRS and YFSETQ. The CDR3 has 18 amino acids. The CDR3: CASSPGLGAGVTYNEQFF. The CDR3 region has the DNA TGCGCCAGCAGCCCAGGTTTAGGAGCGGGAGTAACCTACAATGAGCAGTTCTTC.

J is TRBJ1-5 and V is TRBV7-2; 10 nucleotides match TRBD1. CDR3 length: 17 residues. Trimming took 5 bases from V and 4 from J; bases not matched to a gene: 11. From germline, CDR1 is SGHTA and CDR2 FQGNSA. The CDR3 region has the DNA TGTGCCAGCAGCCCAGCCATAGGACAGGGGGGAAATCAGCCCCAGCATTTT. This sequence encodes CASSPAIGQGGNQPQHF.

In DNA form, the CDR3 reads TGTGCCAGCAGCTTAGAACAGGGGAGGAATCAGCCCCAGCATTTT. Translated, it gives CASSLEQGRNQPQHF. The chain couples TRBV7-2 to TRBJ1-5; 7 bases match TRBD1. The V segment lost 1 base and the J segment 4 bases; nucleotides outside the gene matches: 4. Per the germline V gene, CDR1 is SGHTA and CDR2 is FQGNSA. The CDR3 is 15 amino acids. The variable domain in full, with the rest retrieved from reference TRBV7-2 and TRBJ1-5, is GAGVSQSPSNKVTEKGKDVELRCDPISGHTALYWYRQSLGQGLEFLIYFQGNSAPDKSGLPSDRFSAERTGGSVSTLTIQRTQQEDSAVYLCASSLEQGRNQPQHFGDGTRLSIL.

CDR3 loop: CSASLKALNSYEQYF. The DNA for the CDR3 is TGCAGTGCTAGTCTGAAAGCATTAAACTCCTACGAGCAGTACTTC. J is TRBJ2-7 and V is TRBV20-1; D remains unclear. Trimming removed 3 bases at V and 0 bases at J, with 15 bases between. The CDR3 is 15 amino acids. Germline-derived CDR1 and CDR2 are DFQATT and SNEGSKA (reference sequence).

V usage is TRBV28 and J usage is TRBJ2-2, with 7 positions matching TRBD2. Germline V gives CDR1 MDHEN, CDR2 SYDVKM. This CDR3 is built from 15 residues. V was clipped by 8 bases and J by 3 bases; unmatched bases: 9. Here the CDR3 DNA reads TGTGCCAGCTCCCTGCTAGCGGACCACACCGGGGAGCTGTTTTTT. This gives the protein CASSLLADHTGELFF. The full variable domain, in which reference TRBV28 and TRBJ2-2 provide the parts outside the CDR3, is DVKVTQSSRYLVKRTGEKVFLECVQDMDHENMFWYRQDPGLGLRLIYFSYDVKMKEKGDIPEGYSVSREKKERFSLILESASTNQTSMYLCASSLLADHTGELFFGEGSRLTVL.

CDR3 protein: CASSVSGNRNSPLHF. CDR3 nucleotides: TGTGCCAGCAGTGTTTCGGGGAACCGCAATTCACCCCTCCACTTT. V gene TRBV2 combines with J gene TRBJ1-6; D is undetermined. Trimming stripped 4 bases from V and 7 bases from J, with 14 bases between. The CDR3 runs 15 residues. Germline CDR1 reads SNHLY; CDR2 reads FYNNEI.

This chain joins TRBV19 and TRBJ1-2; D remains ambiguous. Trimming shortened V by 5 bases and J by 0 bases, and 10 bases separated the two germline ends. Germline CDR1 is LNHDA and CDR2 is SQIVND (reference sequence). This CDR3 is built from 14 residues. The CDR3 DNA is TGTGCCAGTAGTGTCCCGCGAGCTAACTATGGCTACACCTTC. Its protein is CASSVPRANYGYTF.

This clone was observed a handful of times. This rearrangement joins TRBV5-1 to TRBJ1-2; D is undetermined. Looked up from germline, CDR1 is SGHRS and CDR2 is YFSETQ. This CDR3 has 13 amino acids. Deletions cut 0 bases from V and 7 bases from J, with 10 bases between. The CDR3 spells CASSLVRGFGYTF. The CDR3 DNA follows: TGCGCCAGCAGCTTGGTACGGGGATTTGGCTACACCTTC.

This chain connects TRBV5-1 to TRBJ1-3, with D unclear. The CDR3 covers 15 residues. CDR1 SGHRS and CDR2 YFSETQ come from the germline V gene. Between the trimmed V and J ends, which lost 4 bases and 1 base, there was a span of 12 bases. Here the CDR3 reads CASSPGRGSGNTIYF. CDR3 DNA: TGCGCCAGCAGCCCTGGCCGGGGATCTGGAAACACCATATATTTT.

The chain links TRBV27 to TRBJ2-4; TRBD1 matches 7 bases. V trimming: 4 bases; J trimming: 0 bases; junction bases outside the gene matches: 9. The germline CDR1 and CDR2 sequences are MNHEY and SMNVEV (reference sequence). The CDR3 sequence is 17 residues long. CDR3: CASSSWGQTLAKNIQYF. The CDR3 DNA reads TGTGCCAGCAGTTCTTGGGGACAGACGCTAGCCAAAAACATTCAGTACTTC.

The CDR3 spells CASKTGVWEKLFF. In nucleotides, the CDR3 is TGTGCCAGTAAAACAGGGGTCTGGGAAAAACTGTTTTTT. The chain employs TRBV2 and TRBJ1-4; 7 nucleotides align to TRBD1. The length of the CDR3 is 13 residues. Germline values: CDR1 SNHLY, CDR2 FYNNEI. Germline trimming cut 9 bases from V and 8 bases from J; bases unmatched to any gene: 9. Full variable domain (rest looked up from reference TRBV2 and TRBJ1-4): EPEVTQTPSHQVTQMGQEVILRCVPISNHLYFYWYRQILGQKVEFLVSFYNNEISEKSEIFDDQFSVERPDGSNFTLKIRSTKLEDSAMYFCASKTGVWEKLFFGSGTQLSVL.